These T cell receptor beta chains were read from a single sample in a study of cytomegalovirus exposure and HLA in healthy donors. Only in-frame clones appear in the TCRdb table, and some are missing; sequencing was by immunoSEQ multiplex PCR. The sample yields tens of thousands of clones, 90% to 95% seen once. Sample: PBMCs. The receptors derive from a man aged 18 to 29 in good health and CMV-seronegative. The CDR3 runs from the conserved cysteine through the conserved F or W. Fields, in order: V gene, clone size, D gene, CDR3 protein. D genes are given only for firm matches. The size of a clone is reported for some rows only, either as once, few or many, or as a class for expanded clones.

V gene: TRBV7-2; clone size: NA; D gene: TRBD1; CDR3 protein: CASSLVGGGTEAFF
V gene: TRBV6-4; clone size: NA; D gene: NA; CDR3 protein: CASSDSWTPGQYF
V gene: TRBV6-6; clone size: NA; D gene: NA; CDR3 protein: CASIRQTNEKLFF
V gene: TRBV5-5; clone size: NA; D gene: NA; CDR3 protein: CASSLLASGSGRTEAFF
V gene: TRBV12-5; clone size: NA; D gene: NA; CDR3 protein: CASGLGAYPQGAFF
V gene: TRBV7-9; clone size: NA; D gene: NA; CDR3 protein: CASSLEGGGPYEQYF
V gene: TRBV2; clone size: NA; D gene: NA; CDR3 protein: CASSEEFQGNYGYTF
V gene: TRBV5-1; clone size: NA; D gene: NA; CDR3 protein: CASAGAGQRSDTQYF
V gene: TRBV11-1; clone size: NA; D gene: TRBD2; CDR3 protein: CASSSGLAGSQYF
V gene: TRBV6-5; clone size: NA; D gene: TRBD2; CDR3 protein: CASSPLGRGTGELFF
V gene: TRBV7-6; clone size: NA; D gene: NA; CDR3 protein: CASSLGPGASYNEQFF
V gene: TRBV5-1; clone size: NA; D gene: NA; CDR3 protein: CASRGGVDITDTQYF
V gene: TRBV9; clone size: NA; D gene: TRBD2; CDR3 protein: CASSFTGTNSYEQYF
V gene: TRBV4-1; clone size: once; D gene: NA; CDR3 protein: CASSPSPLADEQFF
V gene: TRBV5-4; clone size: NA; D gene: TRBD2; CDR3 protein: CASSLAGLAGPYEQYF
V gene: TRBV18; clone size: NA; D gene: TRBD2; CDR3 protein: CASSPGLASYEQYF
V gene: TRBV11-2; clone size: NA; D gene: NA; CDR3 protein: CASSLQTGMQNIQYF
V gene: TRBV7-2; clone size: NA; D gene: NA; CDR3 protein: CASSLMGTNEKLFF
V gene: TRBV6-6; clone size: NA; D gene: NA; CDR3 protein: CASSYGLAGMNTIYF
V gene: TRBV28; clone size: NA; D gene: TRBD1; CDR3 protein: CASQQPDRVKAGELFF
V gene: TRBV19; clone size: NA; D gene: NA; CDR3 protein: CASRREWSSYNEQFF
V gene: TRBV7-9; clone size: once; D gene: NA; CDR3 protein: CASSLGSGTLYSTDTQYF
V gene: TRBV14; clone size: NA; D gene: NA; CDR3 protein: CASSQDSWSGAYEQYF
V gene: TRBV7-2; clone size: NA; D gene: TRBD1; CDR3 protein: CASSPGTGGYGYTF